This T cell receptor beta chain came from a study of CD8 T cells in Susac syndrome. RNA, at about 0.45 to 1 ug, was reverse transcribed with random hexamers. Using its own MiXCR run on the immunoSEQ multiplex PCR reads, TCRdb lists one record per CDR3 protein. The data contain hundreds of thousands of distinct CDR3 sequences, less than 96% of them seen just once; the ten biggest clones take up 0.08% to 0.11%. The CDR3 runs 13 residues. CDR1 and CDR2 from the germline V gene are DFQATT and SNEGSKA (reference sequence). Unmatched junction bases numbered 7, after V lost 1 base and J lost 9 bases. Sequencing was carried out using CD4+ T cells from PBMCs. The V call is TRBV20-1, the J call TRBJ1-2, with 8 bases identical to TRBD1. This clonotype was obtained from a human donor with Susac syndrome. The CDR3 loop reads CSARARTGSSYTF. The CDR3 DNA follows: TGCAGTGCTAGAGCCCGGACAGGGTCTAGCTACACCTTC.